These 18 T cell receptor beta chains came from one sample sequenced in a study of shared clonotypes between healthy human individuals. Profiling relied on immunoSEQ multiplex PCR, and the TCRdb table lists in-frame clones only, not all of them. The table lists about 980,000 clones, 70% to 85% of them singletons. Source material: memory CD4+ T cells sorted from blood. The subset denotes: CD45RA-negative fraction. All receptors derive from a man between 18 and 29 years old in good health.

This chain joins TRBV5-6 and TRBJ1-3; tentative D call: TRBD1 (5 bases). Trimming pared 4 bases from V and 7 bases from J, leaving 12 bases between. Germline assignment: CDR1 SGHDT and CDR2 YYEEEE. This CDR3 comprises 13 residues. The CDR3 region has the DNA TGTGCCAGCAGCGCCGGGGCCTCGAACACCATATATTTT. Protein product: CASSAGASNTIYF.

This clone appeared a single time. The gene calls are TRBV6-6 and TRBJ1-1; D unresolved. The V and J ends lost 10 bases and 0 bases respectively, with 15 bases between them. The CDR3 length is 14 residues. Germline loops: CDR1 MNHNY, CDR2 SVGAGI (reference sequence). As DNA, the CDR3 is TGTGCCACCACCCGAGGTAGCATGAACACTGAAGCTTTCTTT. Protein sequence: CATTRGSMNTEAFF.

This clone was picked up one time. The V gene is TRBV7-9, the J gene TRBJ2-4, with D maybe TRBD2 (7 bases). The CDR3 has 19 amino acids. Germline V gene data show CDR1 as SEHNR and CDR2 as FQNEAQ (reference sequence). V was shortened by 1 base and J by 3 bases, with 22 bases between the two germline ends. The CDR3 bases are TGTGCCAGCAGCTTAGGCCCGGGGGGCGAACGCCGTGACAAAAACATTCAGTACTTC. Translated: CASSLGPGGERRDKNIQYF.

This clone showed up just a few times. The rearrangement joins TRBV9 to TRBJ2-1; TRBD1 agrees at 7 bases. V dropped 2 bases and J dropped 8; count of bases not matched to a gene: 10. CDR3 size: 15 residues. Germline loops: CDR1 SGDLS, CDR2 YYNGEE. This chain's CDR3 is CASSVDPNRGDEQFF. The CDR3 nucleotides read TGTGCCAGCAGCGTTGATCCCAACAGGGGCGATGAGCAGTTCTTC.

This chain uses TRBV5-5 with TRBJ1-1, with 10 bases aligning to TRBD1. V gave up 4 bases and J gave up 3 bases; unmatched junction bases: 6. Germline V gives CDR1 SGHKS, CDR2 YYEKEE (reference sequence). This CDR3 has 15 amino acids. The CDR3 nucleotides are TGTGCCAGCAGCCCCCGAGGGACAGGGGACACTGAAGCTTTCTTT. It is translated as CASSPRGTGDTEAFF.

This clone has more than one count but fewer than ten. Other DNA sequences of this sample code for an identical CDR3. The CDR3 bases are TGTGCCAGCAGCCTCGCAGGGGGGGCTGGGGCCAACGTCCTGACTTTC. Translating gives CASSLAGGAGANVLTF. This sequence joins TRBV7-2 and TRBJ2-6, with D possibly called TRBD1 or TRBD2 (7 bases each). V was cut by 5 bases and J by 2 bases, with 13 bases left in between. Germline CDR1 is SGHTA and CDR2 is FQGNSA. The CDR3 has 16 residues.

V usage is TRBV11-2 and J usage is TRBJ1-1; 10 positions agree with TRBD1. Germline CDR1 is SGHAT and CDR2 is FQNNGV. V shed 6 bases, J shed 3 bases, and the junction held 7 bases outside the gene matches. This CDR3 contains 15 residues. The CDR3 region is CASSSSGTGDTEAFF. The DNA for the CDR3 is TGTGCCAGCAGTTCCTCGGGGACAGGGGACACTGAAGCTTTCTTT.

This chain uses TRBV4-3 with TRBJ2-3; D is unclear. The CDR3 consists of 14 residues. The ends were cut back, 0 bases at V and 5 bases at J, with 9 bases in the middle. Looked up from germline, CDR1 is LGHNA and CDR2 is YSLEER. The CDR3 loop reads CASSQDGVGDTQYF. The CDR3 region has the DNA TGCGCCAGCAGCCAAGATGGGGTAGGAGATACGCAGTATTTT.

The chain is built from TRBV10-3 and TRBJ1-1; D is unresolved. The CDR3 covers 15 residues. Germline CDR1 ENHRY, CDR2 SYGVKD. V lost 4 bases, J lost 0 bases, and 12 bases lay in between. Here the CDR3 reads CAISVQDLMNTEAFF. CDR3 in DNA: TGTGCCATCAGTGTGCAGGACTTGATGAACACTGAAGCTTTCTTT.

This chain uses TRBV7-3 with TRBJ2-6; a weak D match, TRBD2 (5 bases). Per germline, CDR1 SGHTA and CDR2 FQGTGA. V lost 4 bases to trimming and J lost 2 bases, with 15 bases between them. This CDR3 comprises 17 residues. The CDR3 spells CASSSPRGGTGANVLTF. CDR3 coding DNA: TGTGCCAGCAGCTCCCCCCGCGGAGGAACTGGGGCCAACGTCCTGACTTTC.

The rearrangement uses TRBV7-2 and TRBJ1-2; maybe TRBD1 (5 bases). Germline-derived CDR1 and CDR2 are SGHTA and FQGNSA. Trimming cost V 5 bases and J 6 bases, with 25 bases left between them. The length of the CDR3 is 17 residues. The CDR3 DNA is TGTGCCAGCAGCCCTTTGGGGCAGCTATTAGACAAAAATGGCTACACCTTC. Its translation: CASSPLGQLLDKNGYTF. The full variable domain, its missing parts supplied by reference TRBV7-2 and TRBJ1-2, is GAGVSQSPSNKVTEKGKDVELRCDPISGHTALYWYRQSLGQGLEFLIYFQGNSAPDKSGLPSDRFSAERTGGSVSTLTIQRTQQEDSAVYLCASSPLGQLLDKNGYTFGSGTRLTVV.

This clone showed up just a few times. For the CDR3, the DNA is TGTGCCAGCAGCTTACGTCGAGCTCGGGGCGATTCACCCCTCCACTTT. Amino acid sequence: CASSLRRARGDSPLHF. The V call is TRBV11-2, the J call TRBJ1-6; perhaps TRBD1 as D (5 bases). V dropped 2 bases and J dropped 8 bases, with 16 bases sitting between them. Germline CDR1 is SGHAT and CDR2 is FQNNGV. This CDR3 has 16 amino acids.

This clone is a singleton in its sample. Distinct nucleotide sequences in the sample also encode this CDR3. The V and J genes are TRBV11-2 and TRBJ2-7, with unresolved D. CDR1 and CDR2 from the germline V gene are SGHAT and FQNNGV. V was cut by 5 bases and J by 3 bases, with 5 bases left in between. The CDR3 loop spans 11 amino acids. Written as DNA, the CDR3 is TGTGCCAGCAGCCCGGGCTACGAGCAGTACTTC. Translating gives CASSPGYEQYF.

Written as DNA, the CDR3 is TGTGCCAGCAGGAGCCGGGACAGGCCCTACGAGCAGTACTTC. This translates into CASRSRDRPYEQYF. The gene calls are TRBV7-2 and TRBJ2-7; TRBD1 aligns across 8 bases. The CDR3 runs to 14 residues. V shed 6 bases and J 2 bases; nucleotides not matched to a gene: 6. CDR1 is SGHTA, CDR2 FQGNSA, per germline.

This CDR3 reads CASSLAGGGLDTQYF. CDR3 nucleotides: TGTGCCAGCAGCTTAGCGGGAGGAGGGTTAGATACGCAGTATTTT. This chain joins TRBV7-2 and TRBJ2-3, with D possibly being TRBD2 (6 bases). Trimming took off 0 bases at V and 5 bases at J, with 12 bases between the two ends. CDR1 is SGHTA, CDR2 FQGNSA, per germline. The CDR3 has 15 residues.

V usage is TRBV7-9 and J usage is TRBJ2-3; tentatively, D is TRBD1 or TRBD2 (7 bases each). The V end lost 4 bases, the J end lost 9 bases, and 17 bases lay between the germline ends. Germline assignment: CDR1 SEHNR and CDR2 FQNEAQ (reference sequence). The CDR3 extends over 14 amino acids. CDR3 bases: TGTGCCAGCAGCTCTACGAGCCAGGGGGGGACGCAGTATTTT. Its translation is CASSSTSQGGTQYF.

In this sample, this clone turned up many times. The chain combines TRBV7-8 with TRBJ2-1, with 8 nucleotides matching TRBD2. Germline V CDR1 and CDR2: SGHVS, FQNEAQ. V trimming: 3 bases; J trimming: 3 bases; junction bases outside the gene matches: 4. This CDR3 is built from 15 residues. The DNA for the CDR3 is TGTGCCAGCAGCTTGATAGCGGGAAACTACAATGAGCAGTTCTTC. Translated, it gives CASSLIAGNYNEQFF.

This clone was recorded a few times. CDR3 region: CSVAGQAYNGEQYF. The CDR3 nucleotides read TGCAGCGTTGCAGGTCAGGCCTATAACGGCGAGCAGTACTTC. The V and J genes are TRBV29-1 and TRBJ2-7; D remains ambiguous. The CDR3 consists of 14 residues. Germline-derived CDR1 and CDR2 are SQVTM and ANQGSEA. With 4 bases removed from V and 6 bases from J, the gap between germline ends came to 19 bases.